The 30 T cell receptor beta chains listed next were all sequenced from one sample in a study of cytomegalovirus exposure and HLA in healthy donors. Use of 60 Vbeta and 13 Jbeta primers characterized the PCR. The data were produced by immunoSEQ multiplex PCR, yet TCRdb's version contains in-frame clones alone and is incomplete. The sample includes 150,000 to 250,000 clones, about four fifths of them seen just once. The specimen sequenced was PBMCs. These receptor sequences come from a boy younger than 10 in good health and CMV-seronegative.

The rearrangement joins TRBV19 to TRBJ1-1; a weak D match, TRBD1 (6 bases). The V gene's germline CDR1 is LNHDA and CDR2 SQIVND (reference sequence). The V and J ends lost 6 bases and 1 base respectively, with 15 bases between them. The CDR3 totals 15 residues. The CDR3 nucleotides read TGTGCCAGTAGGACCACGGGACATCCGAACACTGAAGCTTTCTTT. This encodes CASRTTGHPNTEAFF.

In this sample, this clone turned up a few times. V usage is TRBV11-2 and J usage is TRBJ2-3; 10 nucleotides line up with TRBD2. In germline, CDR1 is SGHAT, CDR2 FQNNGV. This CDR3 is built from 17 residues. J gave up 2 bases and V 5 bases, and 10 bases lay outside the gene matches. The CDR3 nucleotides read TGTGCCAGCAGCCCCTGGCTAGCGGGGGTGCACACAGATACGCAGTATTTT. Protein: CASSPWLAGVHTDTQYF.

This clone appeared once. Within the sample, other DNA sequences also encode this same CDR3. The chain is built from TRBV7-9 and TRBJ2-7; 7 bases agree with TRBD2. Germline V lookup: CDR1 SEHNR, CDR2 FQNEAQ (reference sequence). The CDR3 has 16 amino acids. The trim removed 5 bases at V and 3 bases at J, leaving 13 bases unmatched. The CDR3 bases are TGTGCCAGCAGCCTGCAAGGACTAGTCCTGCTCTACGAGCAGTACTTC. Residues: CASSLQGLVLLYEQYF.

The V gene is TRBV6-6, the J gene TRBJ1-1; 7 nucleotides match TRBD1. CDR1 is MNHNY, CDR2 SVGAGI, per germline (reference sequence). With V trimmed by 5 bases and J by 4 bases, 1 base remained unmatched. This CDR3 is 12 amino acids long. The CDR3 DNA reads as TGTGCCAGCAGTGCAGGGGGCACTGAAGCTTTCTTT. This translates into CASSAGGTEAFF.

The chain has TRBV7-2 and TRBJ1-2; D not resolved. The length of the CDR3 is 13 residues. Germline lookup yields CDR1 SGHTA and CDR2 FQGNSA. V was pared by 6 bases and J by 6 bases, with 14 bases between. CDR3 DNA sequence: TGTGCCAGCAGTCTTCGCAGGAACGATGGCTACACCTTC. This gives the protein CASSLRRNDGYTF.

This chain joins TRBV27 and TRBJ2-7; 9 bases align to TRBD1. Germline V gene sequence: CDR1 MNHEY, CDR2 SMNVEV (reference sequence). Trimming removed 8 bases from V and 5 bases from J; junction bases left unmatched: 4. This CDR3 contains 12 residues. The CDR3 sequence is CASWTGANEQYF. In DNA form, the CDR3 reads TGTGCCAGCTGGACAGGGGCGAACGAGCAGTACTTC.

This clone has a handful of counts. The chain is built from TRBV6-5 and TRBJ1-2, with D perhaps matching TRBD1 (6 bases). V lost 5 bases to trimming and J lost 5 bases, with 18 bases between them. CDR1 is MNHEY, CDR2 SVGAGI, per germline. CDR3 size: 15 residues. The CDR3 sequence: CASSPQGPVMYGYTF. DNA for the CDR3: TGTGCCAGCAGTCCACAGGGACCGGTGATGTATGGCTACACCTTC.

The V call is TRBV6-1, the J call TRBJ2-7, with 10 bases that match TRBD2. There are 14 residues in the CDR3. CDR1 and CDR2 from the germline V gene are MNHNS and SASEGT. V lost 2 bases, J lost 4 bases, and 2 bases stayed unmatched. As DNA, the CDR3 is TGTGCCAGCAGTGAAAGCGGGGGGGCGTACGAGCAGTACTTC. This encodes CASSESGGAYEQYF.

In the case of this clone: Sequence at one end of the junction differs from germline and may be a read error. The chain carries TRBV7-3 and TRBJ2-6; D may be TRBD1 (5 bases). Germline V gives CDR1 SGHTA, CDR2 FQGTGA. The CDR3 spans 18 residues. The CDR3 DNA reads as TGTGCCAGCAGCTTAACCGGAGACAGACCCTCTGGCGCCAACGTCCTGACTTTC. Translating it yields CASSLTGDRPSGANVLTF.

The V and J genes are TRBV18 and TRBJ2-3; TRBD1 is a possible D gene (5 bases). The CDR3 consists of 15 residues. CDR1 KGHSH and CDR2 LQKENI come from the germline V gene. V was pared by 6 bases and J by 0 bases, with 13 bases between. The CDR3 nucleotides are TGTGCCAGCTCGCCATCTCCAGGGAGCACAGATACGCAGTATTTT. This codes for CASSPSPGSTDTQYF.

The V call is TRBV5-1, the J call TRBJ2-3; D might be TRBD2 (6 bases). This CDR3 is built from 13 residues. V was shortened by 0 bases and J by 9 bases, with 11 bases between the two germline ends. CDR1 SGHRS and CDR2 YFSETQ come from the germline V gene. In DNA, the CDR3 is TGCGCCAGCAGCTTGGATTCCGCGGGAACGCAGTATTTT. This translates into CASSLDSAGTQYF.

The gene calls are TRBV6-5 and TRBJ2-7; D possibly corresponds to TRBD1 (5 bases). The CDR3 runs to 16 residues. Germline V lookup: CDR1 MNHEY, CDR2 SVGAGI. Trimming shortened V by 0 bases and J by 1 base, and 13 bases separated the two germline ends. The CDR3 reads CASSYSDTDGSYEQYF. As DNA, the CDR3 is TGTGCCAGCAGTTACTCGGACACCGACGGTTCCTACGAGCAGTACTTC.

The V gene is TRBV7-9, the J gene TRBJ2-2; 7 bases map to TRBD2. This CDR3 contains 18 residues. The trim removed 1 base at V and 1 base at J, leaving 9 bases unmatched. Germline values: CDR1 SEHNR, CDR2 FQNEAQ (reference sequence). CDR3 protein: CASSLGTRRVGNTGELFF. The CDR3 nucleotides are TGTGCCAGCAGCTTAGGGACTAGGAGAGTTGGGAACACCGGGGAGCTGTTTTTT.

The gene calls are TRBV7-9 and TRBJ1-2; D perhaps matches TRBD1 (5 bases). V lost 4 bases and J lost 0, with 18 bases in between. The CDR3 is made up of 17 amino acids. Germline-derived CDR1 and CDR2 are SEHNR and FQNEAQ (reference sequence). The CDR3 loop is CASSSSGTIRANYGYTF. The CDR3 nucleotides are TGTGCCAGCAGCTCCTCCGGGACTATCCGAGCTAACTATGGCTACACCTTC.

The chain employs TRBV5-1 and TRBJ2-1; D may be TRBD1 (5 bases). V shed 0 bases and J shed 9 bases, with 10 bases lying between them. The CDR3 consists of 13 residues. Germline CDR1 is SGHRS and CDR2 is YFSETQ. The CDR3 sequence: CASSLEGMGEQFF. CDR3 nucleotides: TGCGCCAGCAGCTTGGAGGGGATGGGTGAGCAGTTCTTC.

The rearrangement links TRBV6-5 to TRBJ2-1; the match to TRBD2 covers 10 bases. Trimming cost V 0 bases and J 13 bases; bases outside gene matches: 3. The CDR3 covers 13 residues. The germline gives CDR1 MNHEY, CDR2 SVGAGI. CDR3 nucleotide sequence: TGTGCCAGCAGTTACTCTTCTAGCGGGGGTCAGTTCTTC. Amino acid sequence: CASSYSSSGGQFF.

The chain has TRBV18 and TRBJ1-5, with D hard to call. The V end lost 0 bases, the J end lost 2 bases, and 14 bases lay between the germline ends. Germline V gives CDR1 KGHSH, CDR2 LQKENI. The CDR3 has 17 residues. The CDR3 sequence: CASSPPPREWGNQPQHF. DNA of the CDR3: TGTGCCAGCTCACCACCGCCCCGGGAGTGGGGCAATCAGCCCCAGCATTTT.

A single count supports this clone. The J gene is TRBJ2-3, the V gene TRBV7-9, with 8 positions matching TRBD1. The junction had 3 bases not matched to a gene; V was cut back by 1 base and J by 0 bases. CDR1 is SEHNR and CDR2 is FQNEAQ in the germline V gene (reference sequence). The CDR3 length is 16 residues. CDR3 bases: TGTGCCAGCAGCTTAGGGGGGACAGGAAGCACAGATACGCAGTATTTT. Residues: CASSLGGTGSTDTQYF.

The rearrangement links TRBV9 to TRBJ2-5; 7 positions agree with TRBD2. The V and J ends lost 0 bases and 5 bases, in that order; junction bases with no gene match: 7. The CDR3 is 15 residues long. The V gene's germline CDR1 is SGDLS and CDR2 YYNGEE. The CDR3 nucleotides read TGTGCCAGCAGCGTAGGTGGTGTGGGGGGGGAGACCCAGTACTTC. Its translation: CASSVGGVGGETQYF. The full variable domain, its missing parts supplied by reference TRBV9 and TRBJ2-5, is DSGVTQTPKHLITATGQRVTLRCSPRSGDLSVYWYQQSLDQGLQFLIQYYNGEERAKGNILERFSAQQFPDLHSELNLSSLELGDSALYFCASSVGGVGGETQYFGPGTRLLVL.

The chain uses TRBV18 and TRBJ1-1; no reliable D call. This CDR3 spans 13 amino acids. Germline lookup yields CDR1 KGHSH and CDR2 LQKENI. V shed 1 base and J shed 8 bases, with 11 bases lying between them. The CDR3 bases are TGTGCCAGCTCACCACGGGCACCAAGCGAAGCTTTCTTT. Protein sequence: CASSPRAPSEAFF.

The genes are TRBV4-3 and TRBJ1-1; a weak D match, TRBD1 (5 bases). The CDR3 is 13 residues long. The ends were cut back, 4 bases at V and 1 base at J, with 7 bases in the middle. Germline lookup yields CDR1 LGHNA and CDR2 YSLEER. The CDR3 DNA reads TGCGCCAGCAGCCTCGGGGGGAACACTGAAGCTTTCTTT. Amino acid sequence: CASSLGGNTEAFF.

This rearrangement joins TRBV19 to TRBJ1-2; 9 bases map to TRBD1. V lost 7 bases to trimming and J lost 12 bases; unmatched junction nucleotides: 9. The germline V gene encodes CDR1 LNHDA and CDR2 SQIVND (reference sequence). The CDR3 consists of 12 residues. The CDR3 nucleotides read TGTGCCAGTAATGCCCGGACAGGGGATCACACCTTC. It is translated as CASNARTGDHTF.

Only one count was recorded for this clone. This chain connects TRBV7-2 to TRBJ2-3; a possible D gene is TRBD2 (6 bases). Germline CDR1 and CDR2: SGHTA and FQGNSA. V was trimmed by 5 bases and J by 2 bases, leaving 11 bases between them. This CDR3 comprises 14 residues. The CDR3 DNA is TGTGCCAGCAGCCGACTAGAGGTCACAGATACGCAGTATTTT. Its translation: CASSRLEVTDTQYF. Full variable domain (remainder filled in from reference TRBV7-2 and TRBJ2-3): GAGVSQSPSNKVTEKGKDVELRCDPISGHTALYWYRQSLGQGLEFLIYFQGNSAPDKSGLPSDRFSAERTGGSVSTLTIQRTQQEDSAVYLCASSRLEVTDTQYFGPGTRLTVL.

CDR3 in amino acids: CASTPGGGYSNQPQHF. The CDR3 DNA reads TGTGCCAGCACCCCCGGTGGAGGGTATAGCAATCAGCCCCAGCATTTT. The chain carries TRBV2 and TRBJ1-5; D is unclear. This CDR3 is built from 16 residues. Germline V CDR1 and CDR2: SNHLY, FYNNEI. V lost 7 bases, J lost 0 bases, and 16 bases lay in between.

The CDR3 coding sequence is TGTGCCGGTCGCCCCACCCGAGGCTCTGGGGCCAACGTCCTGACTTTC. As protein: CAGRPTRGSGANVLTF. This chain connects TRBV2 to TRBJ2-6, with D hard to call. Trimming cost V 11 bases and J 0 bases, with 17 bases left between them. This CDR3 has 16 amino acids. CDR1 is SNHLY, CDR2 FYNNEI, per germline.

The J gene is TRBJ1-5, the V gene TRBV5-5; a weak D match, TRBD1 (5 bases). V was cut by 2 bases and J by 3 bases, with 9 bases left in between. The CDR3 runs 14 residues. Germline V gene data show CDR1 as SGHKS and CDR2 as YYEKEE (reference sequence). DNA of the CDR3: TGTGCCAGCAGCTTAGGGGCAGTCAATCAGCCCCAGCATTTT. Translated, it gives CASSLGAVNQPQHF.

This chain uses TRBV4-2 with TRBJ2-3; TRBD2 matches at 12 bases. The V gene end was trimmed by 0 bases and the J gene end by 5 bases; junction bases not matched to a gene: 6. There are 17 residues in the CDR3. The germline gives CDR1 LGHNA, CDR2 YNFKEQ. CDR3 region: CASSQDPSGGAGDTQYF. The CDR3 DNA reads TGTGCCAGCAGCCAAGATCCTAGCGGGGGGGCCGGAGATACGCAGTATTTT.

The chain couples TRBV5-4 to TRBJ2-6; no definite D call. Trimming removed 3 bases at V and 2 bases at J, with 6 bases between. This CDR3 has 14 amino acids. The germline V gene has CDR1 SGHNT and CDR2 YYREEE (reference sequence). CDR3 residues: CASSWYTGANVLTF. DNA of the CDR3: TGTGCCAGCAGCTGGTACACTGGGGCCAACGTCCTGACTTTC.

This chain connects TRBV19 to TRBJ1-5; 11 bases map to TRBD1. In germline, CDR1 is LNHDA, CDR2 SQIVND (reference sequence). The junction had 5 bases not matched to a gene; V was cut back by 5 bases and J by 2 bases. This CDR3 has 16 residues. CDR3 sequence: CASSAPGQGGNQPQHF. CDR3 sequence (DNA): TGTGCCAGTAGTGCCCCGGGACAGGGGGGCAATCAGCCCCAGCATTTT.

V and J are TRBV18 and TRBJ2-3, with 10 bases aligning to TRBD2. The CDR3 is 18 amino acids. Germline V gene lookup returns CDR1 KGHSH and CDR2 LQKENI. Trimming took 1 base from V and 0 from J; bases not matched to a gene: 7. The CDR3 loop reads CASSPRLAGATSTDTQYF. As DNA, the CDR3 is TGTGCCAGCTCACCACGGCTAGCGGGGGCAACTAGCACAGATACGCAGTATTTT.